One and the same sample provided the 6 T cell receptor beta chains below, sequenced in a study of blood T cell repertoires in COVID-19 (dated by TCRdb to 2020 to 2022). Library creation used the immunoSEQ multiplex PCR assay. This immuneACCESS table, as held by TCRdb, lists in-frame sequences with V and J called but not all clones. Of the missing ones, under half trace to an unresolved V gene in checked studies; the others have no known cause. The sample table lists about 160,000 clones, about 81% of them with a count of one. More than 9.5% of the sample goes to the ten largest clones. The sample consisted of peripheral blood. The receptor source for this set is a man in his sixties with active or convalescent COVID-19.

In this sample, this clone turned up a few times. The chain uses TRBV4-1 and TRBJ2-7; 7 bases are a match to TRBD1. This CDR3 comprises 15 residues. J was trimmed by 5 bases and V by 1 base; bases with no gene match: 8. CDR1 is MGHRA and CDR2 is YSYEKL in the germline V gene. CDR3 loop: CASSQANRGKDEQYF. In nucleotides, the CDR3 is TGCGCCAGCAGCCAAGCTAACAGGGGAAAGGACGAGCAGTACTTC.

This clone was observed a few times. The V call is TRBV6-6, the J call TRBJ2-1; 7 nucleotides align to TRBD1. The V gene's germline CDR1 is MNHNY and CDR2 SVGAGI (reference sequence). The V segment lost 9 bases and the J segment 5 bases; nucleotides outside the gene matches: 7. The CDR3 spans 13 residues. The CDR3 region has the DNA TGTGCCAGTTCCGGGACAGTTAACAATGAGCAGTTCTTC. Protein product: CASSGTVNNEQFF.

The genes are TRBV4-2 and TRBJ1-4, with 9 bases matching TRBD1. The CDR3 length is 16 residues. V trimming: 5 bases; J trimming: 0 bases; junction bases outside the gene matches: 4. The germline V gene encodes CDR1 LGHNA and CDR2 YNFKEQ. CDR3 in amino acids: CASSSRQGATNEKLFF. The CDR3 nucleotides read TGTGCCAGCAGCTCAAGACAGGGGGCAACTAATGAAAAACTGTTTTTT.

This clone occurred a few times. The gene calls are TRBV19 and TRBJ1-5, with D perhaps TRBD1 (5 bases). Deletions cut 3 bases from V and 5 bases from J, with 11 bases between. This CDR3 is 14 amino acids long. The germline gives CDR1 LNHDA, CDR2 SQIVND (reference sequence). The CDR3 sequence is CASSIRVGDQPQHF. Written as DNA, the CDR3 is TGTGCCAGTAGTATCAGGGTAGGGGATCAGCCCCAGCATTTT.

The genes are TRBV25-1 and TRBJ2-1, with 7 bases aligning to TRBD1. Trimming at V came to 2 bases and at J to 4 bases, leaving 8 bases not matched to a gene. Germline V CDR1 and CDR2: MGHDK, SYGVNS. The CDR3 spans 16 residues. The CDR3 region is CASSEPGTVGYNEQFF. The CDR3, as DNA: TGTGCCAGCAGTGAACCCGGGACAGTAGGATACAATGAGCAGTTCTTC.

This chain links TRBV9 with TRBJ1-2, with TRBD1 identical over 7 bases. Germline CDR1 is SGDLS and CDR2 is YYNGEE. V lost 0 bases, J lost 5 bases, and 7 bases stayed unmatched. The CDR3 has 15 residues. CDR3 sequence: CASSVEVEGQYGYTF. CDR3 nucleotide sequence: TGTGCCAGCAGCGTAGAGGTAGAGGGACAGTATGGCTACACCTTC.